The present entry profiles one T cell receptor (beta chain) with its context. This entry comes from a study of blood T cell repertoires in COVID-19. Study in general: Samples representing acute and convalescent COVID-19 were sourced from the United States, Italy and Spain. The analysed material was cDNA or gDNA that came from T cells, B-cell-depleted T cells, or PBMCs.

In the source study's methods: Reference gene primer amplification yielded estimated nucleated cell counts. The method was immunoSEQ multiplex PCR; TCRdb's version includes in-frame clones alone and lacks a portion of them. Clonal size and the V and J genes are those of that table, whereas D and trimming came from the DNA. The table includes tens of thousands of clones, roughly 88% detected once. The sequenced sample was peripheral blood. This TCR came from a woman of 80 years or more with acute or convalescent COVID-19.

Written as DNA, the CDR3 is TGTGCCAGCAGCTCCACAGGGGTCGTCGAGACCCAGTACTTC. Protein sequence: CASSSTGVVETQYF. The genes are TRBV5-5 and TRBJ2-5; TRBD1 aligns across 7 bases. Germline V lookup: CDR1 SGHKS, CDR2 YYEKEE (reference sequence). CDR3 length: 14 residues. J lost 5 bases, V lost 3 bases, and 7 bases had no gene match.